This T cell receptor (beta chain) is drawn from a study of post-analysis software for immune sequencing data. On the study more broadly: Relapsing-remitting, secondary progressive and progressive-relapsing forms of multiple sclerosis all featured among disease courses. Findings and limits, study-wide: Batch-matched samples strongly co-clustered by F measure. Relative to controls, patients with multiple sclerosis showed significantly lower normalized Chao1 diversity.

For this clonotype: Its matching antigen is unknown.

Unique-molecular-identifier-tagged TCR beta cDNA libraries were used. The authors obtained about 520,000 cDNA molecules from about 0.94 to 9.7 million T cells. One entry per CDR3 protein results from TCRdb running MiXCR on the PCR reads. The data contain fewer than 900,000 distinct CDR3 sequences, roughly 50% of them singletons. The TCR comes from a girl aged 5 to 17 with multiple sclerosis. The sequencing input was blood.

The CDR3 reads CASSDRQGNSPLHF. The CDR3 DNA reads as TGTGCCAGCAGTGATAGACAGGGGAATTCACCCCTCCACTTT. The chain employs TRBV6-1 and TRBJ1-6, with 8 bases fitting TRBD1. After removal of 3 bases from V and 7 bases from J, the junction contained 2 bases not matched to a gene. CDR1 is MNHNS and CDR2 is SASEGT in the germline V gene. The CDR3 contains 14 residues.